This entry is about one T cell receptor (beta chain). Original data processing: Amplification with reference gene primers provided the estimates of nucleated cell counts. Only in-frame clones appear in the TCRdb table, and some are missing; sequencing was by immunoSEQ multiplex PCR. The DNA gave D and trimming, while V, J and clone size come from that table. The data contain about 63,000 clones, approximately 79% of them singletons. This record belongs to a study of blood T cell repertoires in COVID-19. Study details: Samples of COVID-19 (acute and convalescent) were obtained from the United States, Italy and Spain. T cells, B-cell-depleted T cells, or PBMCs supplied cDNA or gDNA.

The sequence was obtained from a human donor in a cohort sampled during active COVID-19. Sequencing was carried out using peripheral blood.

Here the CDR3 reads CASSIVPEAEAFF. The DNA for the CDR3 is TGTGCCAGTAGTATCGTTCCAGAGGCTGAAGCTTTCTTT. V usage is TRBV19 and J usage is TRBJ1-1, with D unclear. Per the germline V gene, CDR1 is LNHDA and CDR2 is SQIVND (reference sequence). The CDR3 runs 13 residues. The V end lost 3 bases, the J end lost 6 bases, and 11 bases lay between the germline ends.